The sequence of this T cell receptor beta chain was determined in a study of CD8 T cells in Susac syndrome (dated by TCRdb to about 2019). In the study overall: Repertoire sequencing was used to test whether CD8+ T cell activation and differentiation in Susac syndrome was antigen driven. CD8+ T cell repertoire clonality was compared between some 12 healthy donors, some 14 Susac syndrome patients and fewer than 19 multiple sclerosis patients.

RNA was extracted using the RNeasy kit, and about 0.45 to 1 ug of the RNA was reverse transcribed with random hexamers. The immunoSEQ multiplex PCR assay, covering 54 Vbeta and 13 Jbeta segments, was used to amplify TCR beta CDR3 regions. PCR amplification bias was corrected using a synthetic template baseline for primer optimization and computational correction. The published analysis was carried out like this. Reads were annotated to V, D and J genes according to IMGT and were analyzed with immunoSEQ Analyzer, with only productive sequences retained. Clonality was calculated as one minus the Shannon entropy normalized by log2 of the number of productive unique sequences. Public and private clones were assessed among the 100 most prevalent clones of each patient and control. Susac-specific clones were defined as absent from healthy and MS cohorts, roughly 1,100 published viral clones and other ImmuneACCESS disease sequences. Through fastp at Q25 and MiXCR, TCRdb rebuilt clones from the public reads, retaining in-frame beta chains. Rows with one shared CDR3 protein collapse into an entry with the most common genes and DNA. V and J calls and clone size were set by TCRdb, not the authors. Across this sample there are 45,000 or so distinct CDR3 sequences, with approximately 94% seen only once. Clones ranked in the top ten supply more than 0.45% of the sample.

Spanning cysteine to phenylalanine, the CDR3 consists of 12 amino acids. The kept DNA is CDR3 alone, 36 bases in frame from the first base. V loses 6 bases of germline sequence and J loses 8 bases, and the interval between the two ends is 16 bases. CDR1 SQVTM and CDR2 ANQGSEA are derived from the germline V gene. What the research found in general, with its limitations: The number of individuals in the TCR sequencing and HLA analysis was recognized as being relatively small.

Peripheral blood CD8+ and CD4+ T cells from healthy donors, Susac syndrome patients and multiple sclerosis patients were profiled using high-throughput TCR beta sequencing. Healthy donors were age- and sex-matched controls. CD8+ TEMRA cells were enriched by FACS, while bulk CD8+ and CD4+ T cells were purified by magnetic negative isolation. Blood was drawn into EDTA tubes, processed within 24 hours, and PBMCs were isolated by density gradient centrifugation. PBMCs intended for TCR sequencing were frozen in liquid nitrogen and were later thawed in a 37 degrees C water bath. The sorted or isolated CD4+, CD8+ and CD8+ TEMRA cells reached a purity of at least 90%. The table lists this clonotype with a count of one. The antigen this receptor binds is unknown. Base qualities are missing; no much larger clone stands one base away. One read offers little support.

This sequence originates from a human donor in good health. The sequencing sample was made of CD8+ T cells from PBMCs. The sequence joins TRBV29-1 to TRBJ1-1; the D segment could be TRBD1, given 5 matching bases. The nucleotide sequence is given as TGCAGCGTCCTACCGGGACCGGAGGAAGCTTTCTTT. Protein translation: CSVLPGPEEAFF.